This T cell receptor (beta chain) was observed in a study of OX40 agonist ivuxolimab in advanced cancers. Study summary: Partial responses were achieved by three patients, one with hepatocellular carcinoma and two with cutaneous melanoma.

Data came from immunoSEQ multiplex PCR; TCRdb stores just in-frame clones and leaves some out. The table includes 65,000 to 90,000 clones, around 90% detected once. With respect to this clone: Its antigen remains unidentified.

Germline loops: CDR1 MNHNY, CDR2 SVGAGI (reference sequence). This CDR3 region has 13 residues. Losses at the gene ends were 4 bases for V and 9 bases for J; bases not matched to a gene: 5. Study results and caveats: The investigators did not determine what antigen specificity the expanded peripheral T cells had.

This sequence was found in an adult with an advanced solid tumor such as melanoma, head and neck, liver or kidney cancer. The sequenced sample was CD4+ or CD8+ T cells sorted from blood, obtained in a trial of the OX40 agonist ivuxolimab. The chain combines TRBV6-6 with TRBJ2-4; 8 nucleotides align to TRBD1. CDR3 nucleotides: TGTGCCAGCAGTTTAGCAGGGGGCGGCATTCAGTACTTC. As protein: CASSLAGGGIQYF.